The 24 T cell receptor beta chains listed next were all sequenced from one sample in a study of blood T cell repertoires in COVID-19. Repertoires were generated with immunoSEQ multiplex PCR, while TCRdb's copy carries only in-frame clones and drops some. The table includes over 110,000 clones, 80% to 90% detected once. Material: peripheral blood. The source of these receptors is a woman aged 45-59 years with acute or convalescent COVID-19.

V gene TRBV9 combines with J gene TRBJ2-3, with D unresolved. The CDR3 is 13 amino acids. V was cut by 0 bases and J by 1 base, with 3 bases left in between. Germline CDR1 is SGDLS and CDR2 is YYNGEE. CDR3 coding DNA: TGTGCCAGCAGCGTAGGCGGCACAGATACGCAGTATTTT. It specifies CASSVGGTDTQYF.

The genes are TRBV2 and TRBJ2-3; 9 positions agree with TRBD2. This CDR3 spans 16 amino acids. Germline V CDR1 and CDR2: SNHLY, FYNNEI. Unmatched junction bases numbered 13, after V lost 7 bases and J lost 5 bases. The CDR3, as DNA: TGTGCCAGCACCCGCGGGGCTAGCGGGAAAAGAGATACGCAGTATTTT. It codes for CASTRGASGKRDTQYF.

The J gene is TRBJ2-5, the V gene TRBV9; 12 bases map to TRBD2. CDR1 and CDR2 (germline): SGDLS, YYNGEE. This CDR3 is built from 16 residues. Trimming cost V 3 bases and J 1 base; bases outside gene matches: 4. CDR3 in amino acids: CASSAGLAGPQETQYF. Here the CDR3 DNA reads TGTGCCAGCAGCGCCGGACTAGCGGGGCCCCAAGAGACCCAGTACTTC.

The J gene is TRBJ2-1, the V gene TRBV29-1; 12 bases are a match to TRBD2. Germline V CDR1 and CDR2: SQVTM, ANQGSEA. This CDR3 region has 17 residues. After removal of 4 bases from V and 9 bases from J, the junction contained 16 bases not matched to a gene. The CDR3 coding sequence is TGCAGCGTTGGCGAGTCTAGCGGGAGGGCGGGTTTCGCTGAGCAGTTCTTC. Translated, it gives CSVGESSGRAGFAEQFF.

J is TRBJ1-1 and V is TRBV6-2 or TRBV6-3; unclear D gene. The CDR3 consists of 14 residues. Looked up from germline, CDR1 is MNHEY and CDR2 is SVGEGT. V was clipped by 2 bases and J by 6 bases, with 13 bases between them. CDR3 region: CASSYMGGGSEAFF. The CDR3, as DNA: TGTGCCAGCAGTTACATGGGAGGCGGCTCTGAAGCTTTCTTT.

The chain links TRBV19 to TRBJ2-7; TRBD1 matches at 9 bases. V lost 5 bases and J lost 2; bases outside the gene matches: 13. The CDR3 sequence is 17 residues long. From germline, CDR1 is LNHDA and CDR2 SQIVND (reference sequence). CDR3 bases: TGTGCCAGTAGTTTTCTCTTCGGGGACAGGGCAACCTACGAGCAGTACTTC. Residues: CASSFLFGDRATYEQYF.

This rearrangement joins TRBV6-1 to TRBJ2-7; 11 positions agree with TRBD2. Per the germline V gene, CDR1 is MNHNS and CDR2 is SASEGT. V lost 1 base and J lost 2; bases outside the gene matches: 13. The CDR3 has 19 residues. CDR3 coding DNA: TGTGCCAGCAGTGAAGAGGCGGGTAGCGGGAGGGCCTGGCCCTACGAGCAGTACTTC. Protein sequence: CASSEEAGSGRAWPYEQYF.

The V call is TRBV6-5, the J call TRBJ1-1; D is unclear. Looked up from germline, CDR1 is MNHEY and CDR2 is SVGAGI. The length of the CDR3 is 16 residues. V was cut by 4 bases and J by 4 bases, with 19 bases left in between. Written as DNA, the CDR3 is TGTGCCAGCAGTTCCCATAATCAGGTTCCTATCACTGAAGCTTTCTTT. It is translated as CASSSHNQVPITEAFF.

The V and J genes are TRBV3-1 (or the pseudogene TRBV3-2) and TRBJ1-3; D possibly corresponds to TRBD1 (5 bases). Per the germline V gene, CDR1 is LGHDT and CDR2 is YNNKEL (reference sequence). CDR3 length equals 14 residues. Trimming cost V 3 bases and J 0 bases, with 6 bases left between them. The CDR3 spells CASSHTGSGNTIYF. DNA for the CDR3: TGTGCCAGCAGCCATACAGGCTCTGGAAACACCATATATTTT.

In DNA form, the CDR3 reads TGTGCCACCGTGGACACAACCGGGGAGCTGTTTTTT. It is translated as CATVDTTGELFF. This rearrangement joins TRBV6-5 to TRBJ2-2; tentatively, D is TRBD1 (5 bases). Germline CDR1 is MNHEY and CDR2 is SVGAGI. This CDR3 spans 12 amino acids. V was clipped by 10 bases and J by 5 bases, with 11 bases between them.

The CDR3 is CASSLTGQGSGNTIYF. The CDR3 nucleotides are TGTGCCAGCAGCCTAACGGGACAGGGTTCCGGAAACACCATATATTTT. The genes are TRBV3-1 (or the pseudogene TRBV3-2) and TRBJ1-3; 9 nucleotides line up with TRBD1. Looked up from germline, CDR1 is LGHDT and CDR2 is YNNKEL (reference sequence). V gave up 4 bases and J gave up 4 bases; unmatched junction bases: 8. This CDR3 has 16 residues.

This chain joins TRBV27 and TRBJ2-7; 11 bases line up with TRBD1. CDR1 and CDR2 from the germline V gene are MNHEY and SMNVEV (reference sequence). The J segment lost 2 bases and the V segment lost 6 bases, leaving 3 bases of the junction unmatched. CDR3 length: 14 residues. CDR3 DNA sequence: TGTGCCAGCAGCTGGACAGGGGGCCCCTACGAGCAGTACTTC. Residues: CASSWTGGPYEQYF.

The chain combines TRBV2 with TRBJ1-5; tentative D call: TRBD1 (6 bases). Germline V gives CDR1 SNHLY, CDR2 FYNNEI. The CDR3 length is 13 residues. Trimming took 5 bases from V and 7 from J, leaving 12 bases between them. The CDR3 DNA reads TGTGCCAGCAGTCCAACAGGGTTCCAGCCCCAGCATTTT. Residues: CASSPTGFQPQHF.

V usage is TRBV5-1 and J usage is TRBJ2-2; no clear D gene. This CDR3 has 14 residues. Per germline, CDR1 SGHRS and CDR2 YFSETQ. The V and J ends lost 0 bases and 6 bases respectively, with 9 bases between them. The CDR3 is CASSLALESGELFF. The DNA for the CDR3 is TGCGCCAGCAGCTTGGCCCTAGAATCCGGGGAGCTGTTTTTT.

The sample holds one count of this clone. The J gene is TRBJ1-2, the V gene TRBV6-1, with D unclear. This CDR3 is built from 11 residues. Germline values: CDR1 MNHNS, CDR2 SASEGT. V was shortened by 2 bases and J by 7 bases, with 5 bases between the two germline ends. CDR3 DNA: TGTGCCAGCAGTGAAAGCTTTGGCTACACCTTC. As protein: CASSESFGYTF.

The genes are TRBV19 and TRBJ1-1, with TRBD1 matching 8 bases. The CDR3 covers 12 residues. J was trimmed by 5 bases and V by 7 bases; bases with no gene match: 3. Germline CDR1 reads LNHDA; CDR2 reads SQIVND (reference sequence). The CDR3 DNA is TGTGCCAGTATTACAGGGGGGACTGAAGCTTTCTTT. Translating gives CASITGGTEAFF.

The chain uses TRBV7-9 and TRBJ1-2, with 10 bases matching TRBD1. The CDR3 extends over 14 amino acids. Germline CDR1 is SEHNR and CDR2 is FQNEAQ (reference sequence). The V segment lost 0 bases and the J segment 8 bases; nucleotides outside the gene matches: 3. The CDR3 is CASSLAGQGGGYTF. The CDR3 DNA sequence: TGTGCCAGCAGCTTAGCCGGACAGGGGGGCGGCTACACCTTC. Filled out from reference TRBV7-9 and TRBJ1-2, the complete variable domain reads DTGVSQNPRHKITKRGQNVTFRCDPISEHNRLYWYRQTLGQGPEFLTYFQNEAQLEKSRLLSDRFSAERPKGSFSTLEIQRTEQGDSAMYLCASSLAGQGGGYTFGSGTRLTVV.

The chain combines TRBV4-1 with TRBJ2-7; TRBD2 matches 9 bases. Looked up from germline, CDR1 is MGHRA and CDR2 is YSYEKL. Trimming removed 2 bases from V and 3 bases from J; junction bases left unmatched: 5. This CDR3 spans 15 amino acids. The CDR3 region is CASSQLLAGHYEQYF. The CDR3 region has the DNA TGCGCCAGCAGCCAACTCCTAGCGGGGCACTACGAGCAGTACTTC.

V is TRBV6-1 and J is TRBJ2-3; 14 nucleotides align to TRBD2. The germline CDR1 and CDR2 sequences are MNHNS and SASEGT. The CDR3 is 17 residues long. With V trimmed by 4 bases and J by 3 bases, 6 bases remained unmatched. The CDR3 protein is CASSGGLAGGVTDTQYF. The CDR3 DNA reads TGTGCCAGCAGTGGCGGACTAGCGGGGGGCGTTACAGATACGCAGTATTTT.

The count of this clone is one. V gene TRBV5-1 combines with J gene TRBJ2-2; 9 nucleotides agree with TRBD2. With 2 bases clipped from V and 3 bases from J, the junction kept 2 bases outside the gene matches. The V gene's germline CDR1 is SGHRS and CDR2 YFSETQ. CDR3 length equals 15 residues. The CDR3 bases are TGCGCCAGCAGCTTTAGCGGGGGTGACACCGGGGAGCTGTTTTTT. Translated: CASSFSGGDTGELFF.

The rearrangement uses TRBV9 and TRBJ1-6; D gene uncertain. Germline loops: CDR1 SGDLS, CDR2 YYNGEE. V lost 3 bases and J lost 7, with 8 bases in between. CDR3 size: 13 residues. CDR3 sequence reads: CASSEYGNSPLHF. CDR3 bases: TGTGCCAGCAGCGAATACGGGAATTCACCCCTCCACTTT.

The chain is built from TRBV2 and TRBJ1-2; D gene ambiguous. The CDR3 consists of 16 residues. Between the trimmed V and J ends, which lost 2 bases and 4 bases, there was a span of 17 bases. Germline V CDR1 and CDR2: SNHLY, FYNNEI. In DNA, the CDR3 is TGTGCCAGCAGTGAAATTCTCAGTACACGCGGCTATGGCTACACCTTC. As protein: CASSEILSTRGYGYTF.

The chain couples TRBV3-1 (or the pseudogene TRBV3-2) to TRBJ2-3; D possibly corresponds to TRBD2 (6 bases). Germline CDR1 is LGHDT and CDR2 is YNNKEL (reference sequence). The CDR3 length is 15 residues. V was clipped by 1 base and J by 5 bases, with 13 bases between them. The CDR3: CASSQGGVAKDTQYF. For the CDR3, the DNA is TGTGCCAGCAGCCAAGGGGGGGTAGCAAAAGATACGCAGTATTTT.

The gene calls are TRBV20-1 and TRBJ1-3; a weak D match, TRBD1 (5 bases). CDR1 and CDR2 from the germline V gene are DFQATT and SNEGSKA (reference sequence). V was cut by 3 bases and J by 4 bases, with 16 bases left in between. This CDR3 has 15 residues. CDR3 sequence reads: CSASVRGGFGNTIYF. In DNA form, the CDR3 reads TGCAGTGCTAGTGTGCGGGGGGGATTCGGAAACACCATATATTTT.